The present TCR beta chain was sequenced within a study of pediatric ulcerative colitis. Rectal tissue came from one to two pinch biopsies taken at colonoscopy. The germline gives CDR1 SGDLS, CDR2 YYNGEE. The CDR3 sequence is 18 residues long. V lost 4 bases and J lost 2; bases outside the gene matches: 13. Profiling relied on immunoSEQ multiplex PCR, and the TCRdb table lists in-frame clones only, not all of them. The data hold some 15,000 clones, with approximately 80% observed a single time. The origin of this receptor is a boy between 10 and 17 years old who was a control in a study of pediatric ulcerative colitis. Sample: gut tissue. The chain employs TRBV9 and TRBJ2-1; TRBD2 matches at 9 bases. CDR3 protein: CASSPLPGLAGAYNEQFF. The CDR3 DNA reads TGTGCCAGCAGCCCCCTCCCGGGACTAGCTGGGGCCTACAATGAGCAGTTCTTC.